This T cell receptor beta chain was identified during a study of the immune and genomic landscape of osteosarcoma (dated by TCRdb to 2018 to 2021). In terms of the full investigation: The overall cohort was composed of roughly 50 pediatric and adult patients with high-grade osteosarcoma, and a median age at diagnosis of about 25 years (range roughly 5-90) was recorded. The cohort was enriched for poor-risk disease, as unfavorable pathologic response to standard therapy was shown in less than 80% of the cohort and 67% of the cohort were deceased. Patients in the overall cohort were about 66% male, and roughly 80% presented with localized disease at diagnosis. To define immunogenic potential, the study profiled osteosarcoma specimens using whole genome, RNA and T-cell receptor sequencing, along with immunohistochemistry and reverse phase protein arrays. TCR sequencing results were integrated with transcriptome, protein array and immunostaining data to characterize the osteosarcoma immunogenomic landscape. The goal of the study was to explain why immune checkpoint inhibitors show limited clinical activity in osteosarcoma. Three patients contributed a couple of samples from the same tumor site.

The ImmunoSEQ Assay (Adaptive Biotechnologies) was used to immunosequence the CDR3 regions of the TCR beta chain. As for the original processing: TCRB rearrangements, read counts, read proportions and gene usage were exported through the ImmunoSEQ Analyzer platform. T-cell clonality was calculated from productive rearrangements as 1 minus Pielou's evenness. Clonal space homeostasis binned clonotypes as rare, small, medium, large or hyperexpanded (0.01 to 1 of the repertoire). TCR productive clonality was compared across immune clusters C1, C2 and C3 using the Wilcoxon rank sum test. Held by TCRdb, this immuneACCESS table contains in-frame sequences only and omits some clones. Under half of the omission traces to an unresolved V gene where checked; the cause of the rest is unknown. For V, J and clone size, that table is used; D and trimming come from the DNA. The sample table records approximately 6,000 clones; 65% to 80% of these occur just once. The ten largest make up 15% of the sample.

At the junction V is shortened by 2 bases and J by 3 bases, with 16 bases in between. From a lookup of the germline V gene, CDR1 and CDR2 are SNHLY and FYNNEI. Inclusive of the bounding cysteine and phenylalanine, the CDR3 is 16 residues long. Just the 48-base CDR3 DNA is kept, in frame starting at base 1. Specimens were post-treatment primary, local recurrence and metastasis tumors from poor-prognosis patients. Findings and caveats that apply to the study as a whole: Clonality benchmarks were derived from external normal skin and healthy peripheral blood data rather than from matched normal tissue. Alongside the frozen tumor specimens, matched blood was collected from only two patients. Although TCR productive clonality was higher in the immune-hot C3 cluster than in the cold C1 cluster, TCR productive clonality was still low overall. Sample size was not determined by any statistical method, because osteosarcoma is rare and all possible samples were collected. In five cases, a single hyperexpanded clone dominated the repertoire, and each of these five cases had fewer than 100 T-cell clonotypes. Overall, productive TCR clonality was low, with a mean of 0.09 and a maximum of 0.3, which suggests limited clonal expansion of T cells.

This clone was seen more than once but under ten times. Its antigen target is currently unknown. Within one base of it there is no much larger clone, and no base qualities were kept. This TCR came from a human donor with osteosarcoma. Material: osteosarcoma tumor tissue from the lung. The V and J genes are TRBV2 and TRBJ1-2; matching of 5 bases hints at TRBD1 as the D gene. The sequenced DNA: TGTGCCAGCAGTGAAACCGGGACCGGAGGATACTATGGCTACACCTTC. Its product reads: CASSETGTGGYYGYTF.